These T cell receptor beta chains were read from a single sample in a study of neurological immune-mediated disorders. TCRdb processed the 5' RACE reads anew with MiXCR; each CDR3 protein has one entry. This table holds more than 30,000 distinct CDR3 sequences, less than 15% found once. The sample taken for sequencing was CD4+ T cells from blood. These receptors were obtained from a female donor with HTLV-1-associated myelopathy (HAM/TSP). Both conserved end residues are part of each CDR3. A D gene is named only where the DNA matches it firmly. Clone size is given for some rows only: seen once, a few or many times, or a class if the clone is expanded.

TRBV5-1	many	TRBJ2-7	-	TGCGCCAGCAGCTTGGACAGGGCTGGCGAGCAGTACTTC	CASSLDRAGEQYF
TRBV3-1	-	TRBJ1-1	-	TGTGCCAGCCCACAGGGCCGTGAAGCTTTCTTT	CASPQGREAFF
TRBV29-1	many	TRBJ2-7	-	TGCAGCGTGAGGGGGTCAGCCGGGTCGGACGAGCAGTACTTC	CSVRGSAGSDEQYF
TRBV29-1	many	TRBJ2-1	-	TGCAGCGTTTACCAGGGGGAGCAGTTCTTC	CSVYQGEQFF
TRBV7-2	many	TRBJ1-1	-	TGTGCCAGCAGCTTAGGTAGGCCTGAAGCTTTCTTT	CASSLGRPEAFF
TRBV5-1	few	TRBJ2-1	-	TGCGCCAGCAGCTTTGACACCCTCTCCTACAATGAGCAGTTCTTC	CASSFDTLSYNEQFF
TRBV7-7	many	TRBJ2-1	-	TGTGCTAGCAGCTTGGAGGGGCGGTACAATGAGCAGTTCTTC	CASSLEGRYNEQFF
TRBV19	few	TRBJ1-5	-	TGTGCCAGTACCCCACCCGGGGGTTTGGATCAGCCCCAGCATTTT	CASTPPGGLDQPQHF
TRBV9	many	TRBJ2-7	TRBD2	TGTGCCAGCAGCGTAGACAGCGGGATAGGCTACGAGCAGTACTTC	CASSVDSGIGYEQYF
TRBV7-7	medium-sized	TRBJ2-3	-	TGTGCTAGCAGCACTGGGACGGCCGCAGATACGCAGTATTTT	CASSTGTAADTQYF
TRBV7-2	many	TRBJ2-5	-	TGTGCCAGCAGCTTGGGGAGAAGGGAGACCCAGTACTTC	CASSLGRRETQYF
TRBV20-1	many	TRBJ2-7	TRBD1	TGCAGTGCCCCTATCCTACAGGGGAGCTCCTACGAGCAGTACTTC	CSAPILQGSSYEQYF
TRBV5-1	-	TRBJ2-1	-	-	CASSFYICKTSGSSYNEQFF
TRBV29-1	many	TRBJ2-1	TRBD2	TGCAGCGTTGAACGCACTAGCGGGGGCTACAATGAGCAGTTCTTC	CSVERTSGGYNEQFF
TRBV9	many	TRBJ1-3	TRBD1	TGTGCCAGCAGCGTCTCAGGGGGGGGGACCGTATCTGGAAACACCATATATTTT	CASSVSGGGTVSGNTIYF
TRBV6-2/TRBV6-3	-	TRBJ2-5	-	TGTGCCAGCAGTTACTCCGTGATCCAAGAGACCCAGTACTTC	CASSYSVIQETQYF
TRBV25-1	many	TRBJ2-7	-	TGTGCCAGCAGTGCCTTCAGGGAACCCTACGAGCAGTACTTC	CASSAFREPYEQYF
TRBV7-2	many	TRBJ2-7	TRBD1	TGTGCCAGCAGCTCGCGAGGGACAGATAGCTACGAGCAGTACTTC	CASSSRGTDSYEQYF
TRBV5-1	many	TRBJ2-5	-	TGCGCCAGCAGCTTGGTCGTGGGAGGAGGGAAAGAGACCCAGTACTTC	CASSLVVGGGKETQYF
TRBV5-1	many	TRBJ2-3	-	TGCGCCAGCAGCTTGGACGGGGAGGCGCCAGATACGCAGTATTTT	CASSLDGEAPDTQYF
TRBV7-8	many	TRBJ2-7	-	TGTGCCAGCAGCCCCCGGACAGTCCTTTCCTACGAGCAGTACTTC	CASSPRTVLSYEQYF